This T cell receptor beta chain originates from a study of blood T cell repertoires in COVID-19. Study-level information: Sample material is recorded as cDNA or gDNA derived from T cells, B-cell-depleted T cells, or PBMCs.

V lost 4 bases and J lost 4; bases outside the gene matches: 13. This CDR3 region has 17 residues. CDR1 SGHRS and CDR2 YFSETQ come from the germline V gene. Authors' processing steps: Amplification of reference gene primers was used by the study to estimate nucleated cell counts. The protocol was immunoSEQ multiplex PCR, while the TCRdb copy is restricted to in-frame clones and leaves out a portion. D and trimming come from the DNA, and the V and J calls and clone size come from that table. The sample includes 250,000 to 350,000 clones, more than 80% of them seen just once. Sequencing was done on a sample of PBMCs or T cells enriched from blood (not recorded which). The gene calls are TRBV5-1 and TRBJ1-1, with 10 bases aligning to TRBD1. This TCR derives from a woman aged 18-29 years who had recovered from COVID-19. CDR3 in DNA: TGCGCCAGCAGCCTCGGGACAGGGGTATTACTAGTCACTGAAGCTTTCTTT. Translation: CASSLGTGVLLVTEAFF.